The 5 T cell receptor beta chains reported below all come from one sample, sequenced in a study of regulatory T cells in long-lasting Graves disease. Time point here: newly diagnosed GD, antithyroid drugs for less than 3 months. Construction of the TCR library relied on RNA isolated from PBMCs. HTBI primers from iRepertoire and Arm-PCR of CDR3 regions yielded the TCR beta libraries. One entry per CDR3 protein results from TCRdb running MiXCR on the multiplex PCR reads. The sample consists of about 440,000 distinct CDR3 sequences, just under 15% of them appearing once. Another study also made use of these data, one on T cells in Graves' hyperthyroidism and ophthalmopathy.

The starting material was peripheral blood mononuclear cells (PBMCs), obtained at new diagnosis, from a patient treated with antithyroid drugs. The receptors were gathered from a woman in her twenties or thirties with Graves disease.

This clonotype has at least ten counts. The chain carries TRBV5-8 and TRBJ2-7; TRBD2 matches at 12 bases. The CDR3 is 15 residues long. V lost 1 base, J lost 6 bases, and 5 bases stayed unmatched. Germline CDR1 is SGHTS and CDR2 is YDEGEE. CDR3 sequence (DNA): TGTGCCAGCAGCTTGAAAGCTAGCGGGAGGGGCGAGCAGTACTTC. It yields the protein CASSLKASGRGEQYF.

At least ten counts were recorded for this clonotype. The V and J genes are TRBV11-2 and TRBJ1-4; D remains ambiguous. Germline loops: CDR1 SGHAT, CDR2 FQNNGV. The CDR3 sequence is 16 residues long. V lost 6 bases to trimming and J lost 8 bases, with 22 bases between them. The CDR3, as DNA: TGTGCCAGCAGACCCGACACGCTCCAGGAACGAGAAAAACTGTTTTTT. Its protein is CASRPDTLQEREKLFF.

V is TRBV27 and J is TRBJ2-7; D perhaps matches TRBD1 (6 bases). The V gene lost 3 bases and the J gene lost 3 bases, with 21 bases spanning the gap. The CDR3 loop spans 17 amino acids. Germline CDR1 is MNHEY and CDR2 is SMNVEV (reference sequence). CDR3 nucleotides: TGTGCCAGCAGTTTCCGCTCTCCGGACAGCCCAATCTACGAGCAGTACTTC. Encoded protein: CASSFRSPDSPIYEQYF.

Points on this clonotype: One junction end disagrees with the germline gene, perhaps due to a read error. This sequence joins TRBV7-2 and TRBJ2-7; D may be TRBD1 (7 bases). The germline CDR1 and CDR2 sequences are SGHTA and FQGNSA. The CDR3 is 15 residues long. In DNA form, the CDR3 reads TGTGCCAGCAGTTTAGGGGGGACAGCTTACAATGAGCAGTACTTC. Protein sequence: CASSLGGTAYNEQYF.

This clonotype occurred a few times. The chain carries TRBV12-3 or TRBV12-4 and TRBJ1-2, with a possible D match to TRBD1 (6 bases). Deletions cut 6 bases from V and 4 bases from J, with 18 bases between. This CDR3 has 15 amino acids. The CDR3 loop is CASRSARQEFYGYTF. CDR3 in DNA: TGTGCCAGCAGATCCGCCAGACAGGAATTCTATGGCTACACCTTC.